This record covers a single T cell receptor (beta chain). This clone's antigen is unknown. No base quality values were provided; no much bigger clone lies one nucleotide off. This record comes from a study of blood T cell repertoires in COVID-19 (dated by TCRdb to about 2020). Regarding the study in general: Collaborator samples came from the United States, Italy and Spain and covered acute and convalescent phases of COVID-19. The repertoires were made available in a free public database intended to serve as a resource for research on the immune response to SARS-CoV-2. HLA class I and class II types, where available, came from metadata supplied by the sample provider rather than from assay-based typing. The samples were drawn from two sources: the first 160 participants of the ongoing ImmuneRACE study, and 1,000 to 1,500 subjects contributed by 6 global collaborators. The sample metadata nearly always contained a de-identified subject ID, COVID-19 status, age in years and sex. The material from the prospective study consisted of cDNA or gDNA derived from T cells, B-cell-depleted T cells, or PBMCs. Deeply sampled blood TCRbeta repertoires from subjects exposed to, actively infected with, or recovered from COVID-19 were included in the dataset.

Whole blood was collected in K2EDTA tubes by collaborating institutions according to the institutions' own protocols. Collaborator samples were shipped for TCRbeta analysis as frozen whole blood, isolated PBMCs, or DNA extracted from either sample type. Relative to germline, V is missing 0 bases and J is missing 3 bases, with 18 bases of the junction outside any gene match. The CDR3 covers 20 residues, taking in both the cysteine and the phenylalanine. This entry keeps only the CDR3 DNA: 60 bases, framed from base 1. From a lookup of the germline V gene, CDR1 and CDR2 are SGHRS and YFSETQ. The immunoSEQ Assay, a bias-controlled multiplex PCR, was used to amplify TCRbeta CDR3 regions from genomic DNA. Per the source publication's procedure: Nucleated cell counts per sample were estimated from amplification of reference gene primers within the assay. Sequence reads were collapsed and filtered to measure the absolute abundance of every unique TCRbeta CDR3 rearrangement. For each sample, productive Simpson clonality was calculated as the square root of Simpson's diversity index over productive rearrangements. The immuneACCESS repertoire file appears here via TCRdb, limited to in-frame rearrangements. These files lack a portion of the clones; in checked studies, under half of the deficit traces to unresolved V genes, and the cause of the others is not known. The D gene and trimming were derived from the DNA, and the V and J assignments and clone size from that table. This sample has over 80,000 clones in its table, and roughly 90% of those were observed once. The leading ten clones occupy about 7.3% of the sample.

General conclusions and limits of the study: Clinical and demographic metadata were provided uncurated, with the amount varying by source and participant.

The TCR comes from a man between 65 and 85 years old with acute or convalescent COVID-19. The sequence links TRBV5-1 to TRBJ2-7, with TRBD2 identical over 10 junction bases. Input material: peripheral blood. The sequenced DNA is TGCGCCAGCAGCTTGGGGCTCGCTAGCGGGAGAAGGGGAATCGGCTACGAGCAGTACTTC. This gives the protein CASSLGLASGRRGIGYEQYF. The CDR3 plus the reference TRBV5-1 and TRBJ2-7 genes for the other parts give the full variable domain: KAGVTQTPRYLIKTRGQQVTLSCSPISGHRSVSWYQQTPGQGLQFLFEYFSETQRNKGNFPGRFSGRQFSNSRSEMNVSTLELGDSALYLCASSLGLASGRRGIGYEQYFGPGTRLTVT.